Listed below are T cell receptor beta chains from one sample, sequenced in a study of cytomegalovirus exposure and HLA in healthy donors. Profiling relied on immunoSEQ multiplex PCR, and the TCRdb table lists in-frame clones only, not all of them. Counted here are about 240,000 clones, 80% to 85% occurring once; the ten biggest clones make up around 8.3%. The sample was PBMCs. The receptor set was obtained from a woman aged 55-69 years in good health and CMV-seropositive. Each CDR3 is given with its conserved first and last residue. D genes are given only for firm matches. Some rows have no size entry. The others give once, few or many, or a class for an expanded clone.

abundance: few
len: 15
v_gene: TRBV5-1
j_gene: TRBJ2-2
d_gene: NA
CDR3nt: TGCGCCAGCAAACCTGAGGGCCGGGGCACCGGGGAGCTGTTTTTT
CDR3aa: CASKPEGRGTGELFF

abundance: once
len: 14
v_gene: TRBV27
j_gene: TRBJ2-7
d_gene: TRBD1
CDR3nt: TGTGCCAGCGGCCTGACAGGGGTGACCTACGAGCAGTACTTC
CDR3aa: CASGLTGVTYEQYF

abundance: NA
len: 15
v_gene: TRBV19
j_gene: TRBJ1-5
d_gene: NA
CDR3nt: TGTGCCAGTGGAGGGGGGGAAGGCCGAAATCAGCCCCAGCATTTT
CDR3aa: CASGGGEGRNQPQHF

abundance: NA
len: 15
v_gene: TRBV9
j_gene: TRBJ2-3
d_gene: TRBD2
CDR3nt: TGTGCCAGCAGCGTAGGCGGGAGTCCGTACCATACGCAGTATTTT
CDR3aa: CASSVGGSPYHTQYF

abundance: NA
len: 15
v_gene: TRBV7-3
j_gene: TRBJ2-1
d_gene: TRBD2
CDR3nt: TGTGCCAGCAGCTATAGCGGGGAGGGCTGGGATGAGCAGTTCTTC
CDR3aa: CASSYSGEGWDEQFF

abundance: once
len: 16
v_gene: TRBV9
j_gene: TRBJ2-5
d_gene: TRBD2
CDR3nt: TGTGCCAGCAGCGTAGGGGCCCTAGCGGGAGAAGAGACCCAGTACTTC
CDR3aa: CASSVGALAGEETQYF

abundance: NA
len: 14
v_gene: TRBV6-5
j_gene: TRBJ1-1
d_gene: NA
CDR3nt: TGTGCCAGCAGTTACCTAAACTTGAACACTGAAGCTTTCTTT
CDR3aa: CASSYLNLNTEAFF

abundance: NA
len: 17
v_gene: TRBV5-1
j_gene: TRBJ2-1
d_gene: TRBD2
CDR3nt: TGCGCCAGCAGCTTGTCGTGGGGACTAAACTCCTACAATGAGCAGTTCTTC
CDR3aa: CASSLSWGLNSYNEQFF

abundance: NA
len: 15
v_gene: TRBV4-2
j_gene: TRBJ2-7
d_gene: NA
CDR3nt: TGTGCCAGCAGCCAAGCATTAGCGGCAGGATACGAGCAGTACTTC
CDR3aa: CASSQALAAGYEQYF

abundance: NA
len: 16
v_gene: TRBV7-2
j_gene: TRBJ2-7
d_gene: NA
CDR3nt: TGTGCCAGCAGCTTAGCGGCGGGGAGTCTAACCTACGAGCAGTACTTC
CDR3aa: CASSLAAGSLTYEQYF

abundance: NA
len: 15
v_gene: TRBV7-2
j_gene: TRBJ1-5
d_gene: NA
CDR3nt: TGTGCCAGCAGCCTTACAGGAGAATGGAATCAGCCCCAGCATTTT
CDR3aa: CASSLTGEWNQPQHF

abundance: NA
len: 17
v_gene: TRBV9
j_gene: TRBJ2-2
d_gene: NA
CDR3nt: TGTGCCAGCAGCGTCGGAGGAAAGGGATTAGGGACCGGGGAGCTGTTTTTT
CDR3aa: CASSVGGKGLGTGELFF

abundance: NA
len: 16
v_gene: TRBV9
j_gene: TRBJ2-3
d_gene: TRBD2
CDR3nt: TGTGCCAGCAGCGTGACTAGCGGGAGAATGGCAGATACGCAGTATTTT
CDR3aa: CASSVTSGRMADTQYF

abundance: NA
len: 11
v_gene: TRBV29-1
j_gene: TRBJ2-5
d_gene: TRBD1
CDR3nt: TGCAGCGTTGGACAGGGCGAGACCCAGTACTTC
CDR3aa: CSVGQGETQYF

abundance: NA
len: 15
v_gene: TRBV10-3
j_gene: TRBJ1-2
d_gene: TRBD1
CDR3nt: TGTGCCATCAGTGCCTGGGACAGGGGAATCTATGGCTACACCTTC
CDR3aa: CAISAWDRGIYGYTF

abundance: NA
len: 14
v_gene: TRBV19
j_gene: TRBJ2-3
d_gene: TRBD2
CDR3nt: TGTGCCAGTAGTATCGGACTAGCTTCAGATACGCAGTATTTT
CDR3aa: CASSIGLASDTQYF

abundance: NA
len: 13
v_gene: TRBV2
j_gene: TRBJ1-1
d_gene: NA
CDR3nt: TGTGCCAGCAGGACAGGTTGGAACACTGAAGCTTTCTTT
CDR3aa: CASRTGWNTEAFF

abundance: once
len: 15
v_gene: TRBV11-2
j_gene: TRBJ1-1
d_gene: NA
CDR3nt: TGTGCCAGCAGCTTAGATCCGGGAACATTCACTGAAGCTTTCTTT
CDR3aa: CASSLDPGTFTEAFF

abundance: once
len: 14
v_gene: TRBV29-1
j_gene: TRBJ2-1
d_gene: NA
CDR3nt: TGCAGCGTTTACAGGGTGAGCTCCTACAATGAGCAGTTCTTC
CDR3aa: CSVYRVSSYNEQFF

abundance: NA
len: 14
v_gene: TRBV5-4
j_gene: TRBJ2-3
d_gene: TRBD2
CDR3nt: TGTGCCAGCGGGTCGGGAGGATACACAGATACGCAGTATTTT
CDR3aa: CASGSGGYTDTQYF

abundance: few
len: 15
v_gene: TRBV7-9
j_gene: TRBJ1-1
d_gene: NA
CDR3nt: TGTGCCAGCAGCTTTTCCAGCCAGCGAAACACTGAAGCTTTCTTT
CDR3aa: CASSFSSQRNTEAFF

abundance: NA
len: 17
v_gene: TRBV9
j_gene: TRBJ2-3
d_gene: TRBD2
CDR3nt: TGTGCCAGCAGCGTAGGGACGGGAGGGCGGGGCACAGATACGCAGTATTTT
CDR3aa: CASSVGTGGRGTDTQYF

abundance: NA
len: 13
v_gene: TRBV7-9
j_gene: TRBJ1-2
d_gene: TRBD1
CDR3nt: TGTGCCAGCAGCTTAGCAGGGGGCCAGAGCTACACCTTC
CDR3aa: CASSLAGGQSYTF

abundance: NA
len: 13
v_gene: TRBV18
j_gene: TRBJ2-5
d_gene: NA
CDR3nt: TGTGCCAGCTCACCACCCGTTCAAGAGACCCAGTACTTC
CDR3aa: CASSPPVQETQYF

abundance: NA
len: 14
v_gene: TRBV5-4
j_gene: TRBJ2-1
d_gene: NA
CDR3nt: TGTGCCAGCAGTGTGCCGAGCTCCTACAATGAGCAGTTCTTC
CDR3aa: CASSVPSSYNEQFF

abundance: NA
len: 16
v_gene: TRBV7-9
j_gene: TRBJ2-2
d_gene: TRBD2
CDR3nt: TGTGCCAGCAGCGTAACTACTAGCGCGAACACCGGGGAGCTGTTTTTT
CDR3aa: CASSVTTSANTGELFF

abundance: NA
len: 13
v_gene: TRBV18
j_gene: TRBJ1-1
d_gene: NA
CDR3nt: TGTGCCAGCTCACCGGGAGTGAACACTGAAGCTTTCTTT
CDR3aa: CASSPGVNTEAFF

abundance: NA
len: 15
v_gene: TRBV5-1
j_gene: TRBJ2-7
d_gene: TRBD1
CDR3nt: TGCGCCAGCAGCCGACGGGACAGTAGCTCCTACGAGCAGTACTTC
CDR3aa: CASSRRDSSSYEQYF

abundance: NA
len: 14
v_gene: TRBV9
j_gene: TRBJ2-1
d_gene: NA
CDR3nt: TGTGCCAGCAGCGTTTCTACTGCATACAATGAGCAGTTCTTC
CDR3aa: CASSVSTAYNEQFF

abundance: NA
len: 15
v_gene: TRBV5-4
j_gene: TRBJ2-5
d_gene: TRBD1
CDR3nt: TGTGCCAGCAGCTTGGTAGGGACAGGGAAAGAGACCCAGTACTTC
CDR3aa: CASSLVGTGKETQYF

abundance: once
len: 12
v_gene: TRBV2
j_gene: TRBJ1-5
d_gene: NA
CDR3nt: TGTGCCAGCAGTGCGGGAAACCAGCCCCAGCATTTT
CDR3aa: CASSAGNQPQHF

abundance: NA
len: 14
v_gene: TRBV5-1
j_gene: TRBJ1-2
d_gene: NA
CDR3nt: TGCGCCAGCAGCCCCCTTGAGACAGGAAGTGGCTACACCTTC
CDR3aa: CASSPLETGSGYTF

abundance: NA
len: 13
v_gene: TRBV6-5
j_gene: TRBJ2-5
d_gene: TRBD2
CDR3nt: TGTGCCAGCAAGTTCCGGGGAGGGCAGACCCAGTACTTC
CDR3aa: CASKFRGGQTQYF

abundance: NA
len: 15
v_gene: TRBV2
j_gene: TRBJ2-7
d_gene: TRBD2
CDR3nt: TGTGCCAGCAGTGGGCACAAGCGGGGACCCTACGAGCAGTACTTC
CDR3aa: CASSGHKRGPYEQYF

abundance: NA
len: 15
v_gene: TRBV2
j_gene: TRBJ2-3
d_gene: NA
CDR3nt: TGTGCCAGCAGTGAGGAGGGACTTAGCACAGATACGCAGTATTTT
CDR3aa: CASSEEGLSTDTQYF

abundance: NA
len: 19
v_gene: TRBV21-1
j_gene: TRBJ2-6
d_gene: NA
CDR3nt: TGTGCCAGCAGCAAAGTAAGGAACAGTCCCCTCTCTGGGGCCAACGTCCTGACTTTC
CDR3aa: CASSKVRNSPLSGANVLTF

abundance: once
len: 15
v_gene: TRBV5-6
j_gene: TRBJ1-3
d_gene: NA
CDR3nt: TGTGCCAGCAGCATTTATGGGCTCTCTGGAAACACCATATATTTT
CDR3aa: CASSIYGLSGNTIYF

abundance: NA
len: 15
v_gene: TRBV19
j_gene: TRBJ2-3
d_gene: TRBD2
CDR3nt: TGTGCCAGTCAAACTTTGGGGGGAGGGCCAGATACGCAGTATTTT
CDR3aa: CASQTLGGGPDTQYF

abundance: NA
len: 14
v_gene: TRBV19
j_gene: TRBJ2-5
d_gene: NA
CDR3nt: TGTGCCAGTAGTATAGGGGGGCCCCAAGAGACCCAGTACTTC
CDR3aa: CASSIGGPQETQYF

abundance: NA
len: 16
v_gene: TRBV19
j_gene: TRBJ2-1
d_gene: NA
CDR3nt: TGTGCCAGTAGTATGGGGTTAAGGCGGGCCCACAATGAGCAGTTCTTC
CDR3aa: CASSMGLRRAHNEQFF

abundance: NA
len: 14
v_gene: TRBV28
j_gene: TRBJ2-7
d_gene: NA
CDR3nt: TGTGCCAGCAGTTTAATGAGCAACTCCTACGAGCAGTACTTC
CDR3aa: CASSLMSNSYEQYF

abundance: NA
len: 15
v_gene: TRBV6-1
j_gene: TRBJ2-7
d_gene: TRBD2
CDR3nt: TGTGCCAGCAGTGCTAGCGGGACCCTTGGTTACGAGCAGTACTTC
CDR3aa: CASSASGTLGYEQYF